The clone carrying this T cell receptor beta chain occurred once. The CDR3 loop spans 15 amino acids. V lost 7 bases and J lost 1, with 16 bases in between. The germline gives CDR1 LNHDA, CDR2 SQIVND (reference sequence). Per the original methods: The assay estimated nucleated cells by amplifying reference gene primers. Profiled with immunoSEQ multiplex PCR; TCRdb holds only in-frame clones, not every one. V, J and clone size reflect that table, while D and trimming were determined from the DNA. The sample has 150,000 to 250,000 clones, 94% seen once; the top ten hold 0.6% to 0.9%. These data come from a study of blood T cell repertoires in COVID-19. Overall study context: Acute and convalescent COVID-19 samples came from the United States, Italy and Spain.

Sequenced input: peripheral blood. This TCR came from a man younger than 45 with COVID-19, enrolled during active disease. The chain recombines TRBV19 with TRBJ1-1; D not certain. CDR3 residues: CASTASTAGNTEAFF. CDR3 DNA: TGTGCCAGTACCGCATCCACCGCAGGGAACACTGAAGCTTTCTTT.